Following are 32 T cell receptor beta chains from one sample sequenced in a study of T cells after yellow fever vaccination. A single record per CDR3 protein comes from TCRdb applying MiXCR to the 5' RACE reads. The sample records 400,000 or so distinct CDR3 sequences, approximately 18% being singletons. Material: PBMCs, obtained before the yellow fever booster vaccination. These receptors came from a man aged 18 to 30 who received the YFV17D yellow fever vaccine.

This clonotype was seen more than once but under ten times. The V gene is TRBV6-5, the J gene TRBJ1-6; TRBD1 agrees at 7 bases. J was trimmed by 9 bases and V by 7 bases; bases with no gene match: 15. Germline CDR1 reads MNHEY; CDR2 reads SVGAGI. The CDR3 totals 16 residues. Here the CDR3 reads CASTLQGSWNISPLHF. The CDR3 DNA reads TGTGCCAGCACCCTACAGGGGAGTTGGAACATTTCACCCCTCCACTTT.

This clonotype was detected only a few times. The chain recombines TRBV27 with TRBJ2-5; weak D call: TRBD2 (5 bases). The CDR3 is 14 amino acids. Trimming removed 8 bases at V and 7 bases at J, with 20 bases between. Germline V gives CDR1 MNHEY, CDR2 SMNVEV (reference sequence). CDR3 residues: CASSPPGSWGTQYF. Here the CDR3 DNA reads TGTGCCAGCTCCCCCCCGGGGTCATGGGGGACCCAGTACTTC.

The genes are TRBV12-3 or TRBV12-4 and TRBJ2-6; D uncertain. The CDR3 is made up of 17 amino acids. Trimming pared 6 bases from V and 4 bases from J, leaving 19 bases between. CDR3 nucleotides: TGTGCCAGCAGGGGAATCTCGGAGAAAGACGGGGCCAACGTCCTGACTTTC. Translated, it gives CASRGISEKDGANVLTF.

This clonotype appeared a few times. The V and J genes are TRBV7-2 and TRBJ2-3; no reliable D call. V shed 1 base and J shed 6 bases, with 11 bases lying between them. There are 14 residues in the CDR3. Germline-derived CDR1 and CDR2 are SGHTA and FQGNSA. As DNA, the CDR3 is TGTGCCAGCAGCTTAGAGTTCGTGGCGGATACGCAGTATTTT. It encodes CASSLEFVADTQYF.

This clonotype has ten or more counts. The chain couples TRBV9 to TRBJ2-1; D possibly corresponds to TRBD2 (5 bases). Germline V lookup: CDR1 SGDLS, CDR2 YYNGEE. V lost 7 bases and J lost 4, with 15 bases in between. The CDR3 loop spans 14 amino acids. The CDR3 sequence: CASGGYSTYNEQFF. In nucleotides, the CDR3 is TGTGCCAGCGGAGGATACAGCACTTACAATGAGCAGTTCTTC.

The chain uses TRBV20-1 and TRBJ2-5, with D perhaps assigned TRBD1 or TRBD2 (6 bases each). Between the trimmed V and J ends, which lost 8 bases and 5 bases, there was a span of 18 bases. The CDR3 has 13 residues. Germline V gives CDR1 DFQATT, CDR2 SNEGSKA (reference sequence). CDR3 amino acids: CSSLGGMGETQYF. CDR3 sequence (DNA): TGCAGTTCTCTAGGGGGGATGGGGGAGACCCAGTACTTC.

This clonotype was counted only a few times. This chain connects TRBV18 to TRBJ2-2; TRBD2 aligns across 9 bases. Germline assignment: CDR1 KGHSH and CDR2 LQKENI. The CDR3 covers 15 residues. V shed 5 bases and J 3 bases; nucleotides not matched to a gene: 4. DNA for the CDR3: TGTGCCAGCTCATTGACTAGCGGTCACACCGGGGAGCTGTTTTTT. Translated: CASSLTSGHTGELFF. Using reference TRBV18 and TRBJ2-2 for the parts outside the CDR3, the full variable domain is NAGVMQNPRHLVRRRGQEARLRCSPMKGHSHVYWYRQLPEEGLKFMVYLQKENIIDESGMPKERFSAEFPKEGPSILRIQQVVRGDSAAYFCASSLTSGHTGELFFGEGSRLTVL.

The rearrangement links TRBV5-1 to TRBJ2-7, with TRBD2 matching 12 bases. Germline assignment: CDR1 SGHRS and CDR2 YFSETQ. Trimming at V came to 2 bases and at J to 2 bases, leaving 5 bases not matched to a gene. This CDR3 has 16 amino acids. CDR3 DNA sequence: TGCGCCAGCAGCTTAGCTAGCGGGGGGGCAACCTACGAGCAGTACTTC. Translation gives CASSLASGGATYEQYF.

The gene calls are TRBV5-1 and TRBJ2-1, with 7 bases fitting TRBD2. This CDR3 is 15 amino acids long. V trimming: 0 bases; J trimming: 0 bases; junction bases outside the gene matches: 0. Germline values: CDR1 SGHRS, CDR2 YFSETQ. CDR3 nucleotides: TGCGCCAGCAGCTTGGCTAGCGGCTCCTACAATGAGCAGTTCTTC. Translated, it gives CASSLASGSYNEQFF.

This clonotype was counted only a few times. This chain links TRBV20-1 with TRBJ2-7; D remains unclear. Germline V gene data show CDR1 as DFQATT and CDR2 as SNEGSKA (reference sequence). Deletions cut 0 bases from V and 0 bases from J, with 9 bases between. The CDR3 consists of 14 residues. CDR3 region: CSARDSVSSYEQYF. Written as DNA, the CDR3 is TGCAGTGCTAGAGATTCCGTGAGCTCCTACGAGCAGTACTTC.

This clonotype was recorded a few times. The V call is TRBV7-9, the J call TRBJ2-3, with TRBD1 identical over 7 bases. J gave up 0 bases and V 8 bases, and 14 bases lay outside the gene matches. From germline, CDR1 is SEHNR and CDR2 FQNEAQ (reference sequence). CDR3 length: 17 amino acids. Here the CDR3 reads CASPLRVDRTSTDTQYF. The CDR3, as DNA: TGTGCCAGCCCCCTGAGGGTGGACAGGACTAGCACAGATACGCAGTATTTT.

This sequence joins TRBV4-1 and TRBJ2-2; tentatively, D is TRBD2 (7 bases). Germline CDR1 MGHRA, CDR2 YSYEKL. CDR3 length: 16 amino acids. V lost 4 bases to trimming and J lost 4 bases, with 16 bases between them. CDR3 coding DNA: TGCGCCAGCAGCCCGACGGGGGGCGCGGTCACCGGGGAGCTGTTTTTT. The encoded protein is CASSPTGGAVTGELFF.

This clonotype was counted only a few times. The chain carries TRBV6-5 and TRBJ2-1; D tentatively reads TRBD1 or TRBD2 (6 bases each). V gave up 2 bases and J gave up 3 bases, with 8 bases separating them. The CDR3 loop spans 14 amino acids. Germline V gene data show CDR1 as MNHEY and CDR2 as SVGAGI. The CDR3 coding sequence is TGTGCCAGCAGTTACGGGGGGCTCTACAATGAGCAGTTCTTC. Amino acids: CASSYGGLYNEQFF.

This clonotype was counted ten times or more. The chain uses TRBV6-5 and TRBJ2-1, with D unclear. The length of the CDR3 is 15 residues. V lost 0 bases and J 6 bases, leaving 12 bases between the germline ends. CDR1 is MNHEY, CDR2 SVGAGI, per germline. The CDR3 spells CASSYSGEGTNEQFF. Written as DNA, the CDR3 is TGTGCCAGCAGTTACTCGGGTGAAGGCACCAATGAGCAGTTCTTC.

The V and J genes are TRBV12-3 or TRBV12-4 and TRBJ2-3; no clear D gene. V dropped 4 bases and J dropped 0 bases, with 8 bases sitting between them. The CDR3 runs to 14 residues. CDR3 nucleotide sequence: TGTGCCAGCAGTTCTTCATCTAGCACAGATACGCAGTATTTT. Translated, it gives CASSSSSSTDTQYF.

The sample holds one count of this clonotype. The V gene is TRBV15, the J gene TRBJ2-1; D is perhaps TRBD2 (5 bases). CDR1 is LNHNV, CDR2 YYDKDF, per germline (reference sequence). Trimming removed 0 bases from V and 3 bases from J, with 9 bases in between. CDR3 length equals 15 residues. CDR3 bases: TGTGCCACCAGCAGAGATGGAGCGGACTACAATGAGCAGTTCTTC. This encodes CATSRDGADYNEQFF.

This clonotype has at least ten counts. The V gene is TRBV6-5, the J gene TRBJ2-3; no firm D call. The length of the CDR3 is 13 residues. Germline V gives CDR1 MNHEY, CDR2 SVGAGI. Trimming took 4 bases from V and 1 from J, leaving 6 bases between them. In DNA form, the CDR3 reads TGTGCCAGCAGTTTCCCGGGCACAGATACGCAGTATTTT. It is translated as CASSFPGTDTQYF.

This clonotype showed up just a few times. V is TRBV18 and J is TRBJ1-5; 10 bases line up with TRBD1. Per germline, CDR1 KGHSH and CDR2 LQKENI. The CDR3 sequence is 19 residues long. Trimming cost V 5 bases and J 0 bases; bases outside gene matches: 13. The CDR3 loop reads CASSTTRGTGAYSNQPQHF. The CDR3 nucleotides read TGTGCCAGCTCAACAACCCGGGGGACAGGGGCATATAGCAATCAGCCCCAGCATTTT.

This clonotype was recorded at least ten times. This sequence joins TRBV25-1 and TRBJ2-7; no clear D gene. The CDR3 contains 14 residues. Germline values: CDR1 MGHDK, CDR2 SYGVNS. V gave up 1 base and J gave up 4 bases, with 11 bases separating them. CDR3 sequence reads: CASSESDWRYEQYF. DNA for the CDR3: TGTGCCAGCAGTGAATCGGATTGGCGTTACGAGCAGTACTTC.

In this sample, this clonotype turned up a few times. The chain combines TRBV27 with TRBJ1-2; a weak D match, TRBD1 (6 bases). The CDR3 is 14 residues long. Trimming shortened V by 4 bases and J by 2 bases, and 11 bases separated the two germline ends. Germline lookup yields CDR1 MNHEY and CDR2 SMNVEV (reference sequence). This chain's CDR3 is CASSSWGLNYGYTF. CDR3 in DNA: TGTGCCAGCAGTTCTTGGGGGCTGAACTATGGCTACACCTTC.

V is TRBV4-3 and J is TRBJ2-5; TRBD2 matches at 13 bases. The CDR3 spans 16 residues. Germline lookup yields CDR1 LGHNA and CDR2 YSLEER. After removal of 2 bases from V and 5 bases from J, the junction contained 5 bases not matched to a gene. CDR3 loop: CASSQRLAGGGETQYF. DNA of the CDR3: TGCGCCAGCAGCCAAAGACTAGCGGGGGGCGGGGAGACCCAGTACTTC.

This clonotype was counted a few times. CDR3 nucleotides: TGTGCCAGCAGCGTTACAGGGTACTCGACCGATGGCTACACCTTC. It codes for CASSVTGYSTDGYTF. The gene calls are TRBV11-2 and TRBJ1-2; tentatively, D is TRBD1 (6 bases). V was pared by 5 bases and J by 6 bases, with 19 bases between. CDR1 and CDR2 from the germline V gene are SGHAT and FQNNGV. The CDR3 covers 15 residues.

Only a few counts were recorded for this clonotype. The chain combines TRBV6-6 with TRBJ1-1, with D perhaps TRBD1 (5 bases). The CDR3 consists of 12 residues. CDR1 and CDR2 (germline): MNHNY, SVGAGI (reference sequence). V lost 2 bases, J lost 5 bases, and 6 bases lay in between. The CDR3 DNA reads TGTGCCAGCAGTTACACAGGTACTGAAGCTTTCTTT. It encodes CASSYTGTEAFF.

This chain links TRBV11-2 with TRBJ1-1; D ambiguous. Between the trimmed V and J ends, which lost 0 bases and 8 bases, there was a span of 7 bases. This CDR3 is 12 amino acids long. The germline gives CDR1 SGHAT, CDR2 FQNNGV. CDR3 nucleotide sequence: TGTGCCAGCAGCTTAGATTTGGACGAAGCTTTCTTT. As protein: CASSLDLDEAFF.

In its sample, this clonotype was seen a few times. V is TRBV20-1 and J is TRBJ2-1; 9 nucleotides line up with TRBD2. J was trimmed by 10 bases and V by 3 bases; bases with no gene match: 13. The CDR3 sequence is 15 residues long. From germline, CDR1 is DFQATT and CDR2 SNEGSKA (reference sequence). In DNA, the CDR3 is TGCAGTGCTAGTGTTAGCGGGGGCCTCTCGTCAGAGCAGTTCTTC. This encodes CSASVSGGLSSEQFF.

This clonotype was seen a few times. The chain links TRBV20-1 to TRBJ2-5; D is tentatively TRBD1 or TRBD2 (5 bases each). The CDR3 runs 11 residues. V shed 7 bases and J shed 7 bases, with 13 bases lying between them. CDR1 and CDR2 from the germline V gene are DFQATT and SNEGSKA (reference sequence). Written as DNA, the CDR3 is TGCAGTGTCGCAGGGAGTACGACCCAGTACTTC. Protein: CSVAGSTTQYF.

The rearrangement joins TRBV5-1 to TRBJ2-3; tentatively, D is TRBD2 (6 bases). The CDR3 loop spans 13 amino acids. Per germline, CDR1 SGHRS and CDR2 YFSETQ. Trimming cost V 4 bases and J 6 bases, with 12 bases left between them. CDR3 residues: CASSAGFADTQYF. Written as DNA, the CDR3 is TGCGCCAGCAGCGCGGGATTTGCGGATACGCAGTATTTT.

The rearrangement joins TRBV12-5 to TRBJ2-2; perhaps TRBD2 as D (7 bases). Germline V gene lookup returns CDR1 LGHNT and CDR2 FRNRAP. This CDR3 comprises 16 residues. The V end lost 2 bases, the J end lost 2 bases, and 12 bases lay between the germline ends. This CDR3 is CASGLLAGANTGELFF. The CDR3 nucleotides read TGTGCTAGTGGTTTGCTGGCGGGGGCCAACACCGGGGAGCTGTTTTTT.

This clonotype showed up just a few times. V gene TRBV27 combines with J gene TRBJ2-7; D might be TRBD1 or TRBD2, each matching 5 bases. This CDR3 is built from 11 residues. Germline V gene sequence: CDR1 MNHEY, CDR2 SMNVEV (reference sequence). V was shortened by 8 bases and J by 5 bases, with 10 bases between the two germline ends. CDR3 in DNA: TGTGCCAGCGGGGGTAAGAACGAGCAGTACTTC. It encodes CASGGKNEQYF.

This clonotype appeared once. At one boundary the junction diverges from the germline segment, which might be a read error. This chain joins TRBV7-9 and TRBJ2-7; no clear D gene. The germline V gene has CDR1 SEHNR and CDR2 FQNEAQ (reference sequence). The CDR3 has 11 amino acids. The CDR3 loop reads CACSLNYEQYF. Written as DNA, the CDR3 is TGTGCCTGCAGCTTAAATTACGAGCAGTACTTC.

The J gene is TRBJ1-6, the V gene TRBV6-2 or TRBV6-3; D possibly corresponds to TRBD1 (6 bases). The CDR3 loop spans 15 amino acids. Germline values: CDR1 MNHEY, CDR2 SVGEGT. Trimming stripped 2 bases from V and 5 bases from J, with 10 bases between. The CDR3, as DNA: TGTGCCAGCAGTTACGTCGGGGGCCATAATTCACCCCTCCACTTT. It codes for CASSYVGGHNSPLHF.

A remark on this clonotype: A read error may produce the germline difference seen at one junction end. The V call is TRBV20-1, the J call TRBJ2-1; the match to TRBD2 covers 16 bases. CDR1 DFQATT and CDR2 SNEGSKA come from the germline V gene (reference sequence). The CDR3 covers 13 residues. CDR3 amino acids: CSARAGTSGGALF. The CDR3 DNA is TGCAGTGCTAGAGCCGGGACTAGCGGGGGGGCGCTCTTC.